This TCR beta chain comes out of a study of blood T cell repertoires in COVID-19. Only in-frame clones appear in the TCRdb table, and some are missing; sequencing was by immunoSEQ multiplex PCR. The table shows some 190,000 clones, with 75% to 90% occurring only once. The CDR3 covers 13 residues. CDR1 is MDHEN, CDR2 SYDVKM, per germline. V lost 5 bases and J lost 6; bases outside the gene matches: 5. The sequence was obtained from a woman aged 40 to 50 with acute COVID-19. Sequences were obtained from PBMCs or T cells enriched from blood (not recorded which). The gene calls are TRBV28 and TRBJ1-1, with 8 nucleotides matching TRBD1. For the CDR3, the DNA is TGTGCCAGCAGTGGAGGACAGGGAGCTGAAGCTTTCTTT. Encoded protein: CASSGGQGAEAFF.